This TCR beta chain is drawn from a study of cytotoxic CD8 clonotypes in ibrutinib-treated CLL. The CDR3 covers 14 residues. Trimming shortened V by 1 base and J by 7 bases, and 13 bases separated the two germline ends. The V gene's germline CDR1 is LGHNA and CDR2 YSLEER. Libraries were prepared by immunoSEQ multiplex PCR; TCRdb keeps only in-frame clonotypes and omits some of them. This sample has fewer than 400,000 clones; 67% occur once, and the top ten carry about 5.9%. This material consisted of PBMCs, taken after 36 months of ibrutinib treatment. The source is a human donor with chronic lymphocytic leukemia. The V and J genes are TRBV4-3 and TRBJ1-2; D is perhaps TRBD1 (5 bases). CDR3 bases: TGCGCCAGCAGCCAAGTTGGGACGGTCAGTGGCTACACCTTC. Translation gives CASSQVGTVSGYTF.